These T cell receptor beta chains were read from a single sample in a study of vaccination and CD4 T cells after COVID-19. A single record per CDR3 protein comes from TCRdb applying MiXCR to the PCR reads. The sample carries more than 3,000 distinct CDR3 sequences, 14% recorded once. Their cognate antigens are unknown. Sequenced: CD4+ T cells from blood, cultured in vitro. The receptors were gathered from a human donor who had recovered from COVID-19. The CDR3 runs from the conserved cysteine through the conserved F or W. The D gene is left open where the match is weak. Not all rows give a size; the values are once, few, many and, for expanded clones, a class.

j_call: TRBJ2-2; clone_size: .; v_call: TRBV19; d_call: TRBD1; cdr3_aa: CASSIGPGQATTGELFF; cdr3_nt: TGTGCCAGTAGTATAGGGCCGGGACAGGCTACCACCGGGGAGCTGTTTTTT
j_call: TRBJ1-1; clone_size: medium-sized; v_call: TRBV20-1; d_call: TRBD1; cdr3_aa: CSATQGSGTEAFF; cdr3_nt: TGCAGTGCTACACAGGGGTCTGGCACTGAAGCTTTCTTT
j_call: TRBJ1-6; clone_size: medium-sized; v_call: TRBV15; d_call: .; cdr3_aa: CATSRDRWIAGASNNSPLHF; cdr3_nt: TGTGCCACCAGCAGAGATCGGTGGATCGCCGGGGCCAGTAATAATTCACCCCTCCACTTT
j_call: TRBJ2-3; clone_size: .; v_call: TRBV10-3; d_call: .; cdr3_aa: CAIRGFSGSRPDTQYF; cdr3_nt: TGTGCCATCAGGGGATTTTCGGGGTCACGGCCAGATACGCAGTATTTT
j_call: TRBJ2-3; clone_size: .; v_call: TRBV19; d_call: TRBD1; cdr3_aa: CASSTGTAHTDTQYF; cdr3_nt: TGTGCCAGTAGTACCGGGACAGCTCACACAGATACGCAGTATTTT
j_call: TRBJ1-4; clone_size: medium-sized; v_call: TRBV20-1; d_call: .; cdr3_aa: CSALQGQGEKLFF; cdr3_nt: TGCAGTGCCCTACAGGGTCAGGGTGAAAAACTGTTTTTT
j_call: TRBJ1-4; clone_size: .; v_call: TRBV11-2; d_call: .; cdr3_aa: CASSLSQGPEKLFF; cdr3_nt: TGTGCCAGCAGCTTAAGTCAGGGCCCTGAAAAACTGTTTTTT
j_call: TRBJ2-7; clone_size: .; v_call: TRBV11-2; d_call: .; cdr3_aa: CASSPRGAGEQYF; cdr3_nt: TGTGCCAGCAGCCCACGAGGCGCCGGCGAGCAGTACTTC
j_call: TRBJ1-3; clone_size: .; v_call: TRBV6-5; d_call: TRBD1; cdr3_aa: CASSYSTGTIDRNTIYF; cdr3_nt: TGTGCCAGCAGTTACTCGACAGGGACCATCGATAGAAACACCATATATTTT
j_call: TRBJ2-7; clone_size: few; v_call: TRBV6-5; d_call: TRBD1; cdr3_aa: CASSSPGQASYEQYF; cdr3_nt: TGTGCCAGCAGTTCCCCGGGACAGGCTTCCTACGAGCAGTACTTC
j_call: TRBJ1-2; clone_size: few; v_call: TRBV12-3/TRBV12-4; d_call: .; cdr3_aa: CASSLDGNYGYTF; cdr3_nt: TGTGCCAGCAGTCTGGACGGGAACTATGGCTACACCTTC
j_call: TRBJ1-2; clone_size: .; v_call: TRBV7-8; d_call: .; cdr3_aa: CASSLGVDYTF; cdr3_nt: TGTGCCAGCAGCTTAGGGGTGGACTACACCTTC
j_call: TRBJ1-1; clone_size: medium-sized; v_call: TRBV2; d_call: .; cdr3_aa: CASSEALQTGRTEAFF; cdr3_nt: TGTGCCAGCAGTGAAGCGCTTCAGACGGGGAGGACTGAAGCTTTCTTT
j_call: TRBJ1-1; clone_size: medium-sized; v_call: TRBV30; d_call: TRBD1; cdr3_aa: CASDRGRGNTEAFF; cdr3_nt: TGTGCCTCGGACAGGGGGCGCGGGAACACTGAAGCTTTCTTT
j_call: TRBJ1-3; clone_size: .; v_call: TRBV5-1; d_call: .; cdr3_aa: CASSLDRNTIYF; cdr3_nt: TGCGCCAGCAGCTTGGATAGAAACACCATATATTTT
j_call: TRBJ1-6; clone_size: .; v_call: TRBV4-1; d_call: .; cdr3_aa: CASSQDRNNSPLHF; cdr3_nt: TGCGCCAGCAGCCAAGATCGTAATAATTCACCCCTCCACTTT
j_call: TRBJ2-5; clone_size: large; v_call: TRBV4-1; d_call: .; cdr3_aa: CASSRSQTPGSQETQYF; cdr3_nt: TGCGCCAGCAGCCGCAGTCAGACCCCAGGCTCCCAAGAGACCCAGTACTTC
j_call: TRBJ2-4; clone_size: few; v_call: TRBV30; d_call: .; cdr3_aa: CAWRLPQGGKNIQYF; cdr3_nt: TGTGCCTGGAGACTACCACAGGGGGGGAAAAACATTCAGTACTTC
j_call: TRBJ1-1; clone_size: .; v_call: TRBV5-1; d_call: TRBD1; cdr3_aa: CASSPRPGTGAEAFF; cdr3_nt: TGCGCCAGCAGCCCTCGTCCCGGGACAGGGGCGGAAGCTTTCTTT
j_call: TRBJ1-6; clone_size: medium-sized; v_call: TRBV12-3/TRBV12-4; d_call: .; cdr3_aa: CASSFYNSPLHF; cdr3_nt: TGTGCCAGCAGTTTTTATAATTCACCCCTCCACTTT
j_call: TRBJ1-2; clone_size: few; v_call: TRBV30; d_call: .; cdr3_aa: CAWSVRWHYGYTF; cdr3_nt: TGTGCCTGGAGTGTACGCTGGCACTATGGCTACACCTTC
j_call: TRBJ1-2; clone_size: .; v_call: TRBV2; d_call: .; cdr3_aa: CASSPTLRGLRTSNYGYTF; cdr3_nt: TGTGCCAGCAGCCCAACACTCAGGGGCCTCCGAACGAGTAACTATGGCTACACCTTC
j_call: TRBJ2-5; clone_size: medium-sized; v_call: TRBV20-1; d_call: .; cdr3_aa: CSARDLTGQETQYF; cdr3_nt: TGCAGTGCTAGAGATTTAACGGGGCAGGAGACCCAGTACTTC
j_call: TRBJ2-3; clone_size: medium-sized; v_call: TRBV12-3/TRBV12-4; d_call: .; cdr3_aa: CASSATSTDTQYF; cdr3_nt: TGTGCCAGCAGCGCTACTAGCACAGATACGCAGTATTTT
j_call: TRBJ1-5; clone_size: medium-sized; v_call: TRBV6-4; d_call: .; cdr3_aa: CASSQGSNQPQHF; cdr3_nt: TGTGCCAGCAGTCAGGGGAGTAATCAGCCCCAGCATTTT
j_call: TRBJ2-7; clone_size: .; v_call: TRBV6-5; d_call: .; cdr3_aa: CASSYKSSYEQYF; cdr3_nt: TGTGCCAGCAGTTACAAGAGCTCCTACGAGCAGTACTTC
j_call: TRBJ1-2; clone_size: .; v_call: TRBV3-1; d_call: .; cdr3_aa: CASSQMEGMGYTF; cdr3_nt: TGTGCCAGCAGCCAGATGGAGGGGATGGGCTACACCTTC
j_call: TRBJ1-2; clone_size: .; v_call: TRBV18; d_call: .; cdr3_aa: CASSPTGPPIKSGYGYTF; cdr3_nt: TGTGCCAGCTCACCCACAGGTCCGCCGATTAAAAGCGGCTATGGCTACACCTTC
j_call: TRBJ1-6; clone_size: medium-sized; v_call: TRBV6-5; d_call: .; cdr3_aa: CASSYIRGSPLHF; cdr3_nt: TGTGCCAGCAGTTACATCCGGGGATCACCCCTCCACTTT
j_call: TRBJ1-4; clone_size: .; v_call: TRBV30; d_call: .; cdr3_aa: CAWSRETREKLFF; cdr3_nt: TGTGCCTGGAGCAGGGAAACTCGGGAAAAACTGTTTTTT
j_call: TRBJ2-1; clone_size: .; v_call: TRBV5-4; d_call: .; cdr3_aa: CASSLNNEQFF; cdr3_nt: TGTGCCAGCAGCCTAAACAATGAGCAGTTCTTC
j_call: TRBJ1-6; clone_size: medium-sized; v_call: TRBV11-2; d_call: .; cdr3_aa: CASSLGRYNSPLHF; cdr3_nt: TGTGCCAGCAGCTTAGGACGGTATAATTCACCCCTCCACTTT
j_call: TRBJ2-7; clone_size: .; v_call: TRBV19; d_call: TRBD2; cdr3_aa: CASSLRSGGGYEQYF; cdr3_nt: TGTGCCAGTAGTCTCCGAAGCGGGGGGGGATACGAGCAGTACTTC
j_call: TRBJ1-2; clone_size: few; v_call: TRBV2; d_call: .; cdr3_aa: CASSPENGYTF; cdr3_nt: TGTGCCAGCAGTCCCGAGAATGGCTACACCTTC
j_call: TRBJ2-3; clone_size: few; v_call: TRBV19; d_call: .; cdr3_aa: CASSFPSRGLTDTQYF; cdr3_nt: TGTGCCAGTAGTTTCCCCTCCCGGGGGCTCACAGATACGCAGTATTTT
j_call: TRBJ2-1; clone_size: few; v_call: TRBV6-5; d_call: .; cdr3_aa: CASSSLPGTYNEQFF; cdr3_nt: TGTGCCAGCAGTTCACTCCCCGGGACATACAATGAGCAGTTCTTC
j_call: TRBJ2-1; clone_size: .; v_call: TRBV3-1; d_call: .; cdr3_aa: CASSQSGSYNEQFF; cdr3_nt: TGTGCCAGCAGCCAAAGTGGGTCCTACAATGAGCAGTTCTTC
j_call: TRBJ1-1; clone_size: medium-sized; v_call: TRBV27; d_call: TRBD1; cdr3_aa: CASSPGQGRSNTEAFF; cdr3_nt: TGTGCCAGCAGTCCCGGACAGGGGAGGTCGAACACTGAAGCTTTCTTT
j_call: TRBJ1-6; clone_size: medium-sized; v_call: TRBV23-1; d_call: .; cdr3_aa: CASSRRQVAPLHF; cdr3_nt: TGCGCCAGCAGCCGAAGACAGGTTGCACCCCTCCACTTT
j_call: TRBJ2-5; clone_size: .; v_call: TRBV5-1; d_call: .; cdr3_aa: CASSLVGLAHNQETQYF; cdr3_nt: TGCGCCAGCAGCTTAGTCGGGTTAGCTCACAATCAGGAGACCCAGTACTTC
j_call: TRBJ1-5; clone_size: .; v_call: TRBV5-1; d_call: TRBD1; cdr3_aa: CASSLEGAGQPQHF; cdr3_nt: TGCGCCAGCAGCTTGGAGGGGGCGGGTCAGCCCCAGCATTTT
j_call: TRBJ1-1; clone_size: .; v_call: TRBV5-4; d_call: .; cdr3_aa: CASSLDGAAVLNTEAFF; cdr3_nt: TGTGCCAGCAGCTTGGATGGGGCAGCCGTATTAAACACTGAAGCTTTCTTT
j_call: TRBJ2-5; clone_size: .; v_call: TRBV25-1; d_call: TRBD1; cdr3_aa: CASSEYKGGGETQYF; cdr3_nt: TGTGCCAGCAGTGAATATAAAGGGGGCGGTGAGACCCAGTACTTC
j_call: TRBJ1-1; clone_size: .; v_call: TRBV7-9; d_call: TRBD1; cdr3_aa: CASSLDLLFGTANTEAFF; cdr3_nt: TGTGCCAGCAGCTTAGATTTACTATTCGGGACAGCAAACACTGAAGCTTTCTTT
j_call: TRBJ2-1; clone_size: few; v_call: TRBV6-5; d_call: .; cdr3_aa: CASSSATTQDKNEQFF; cdr3_nt: TGTGCCAGCAGTTCCGCGACTACTCAGGACAAGAATGAGCAGTTCTTC
j_call: TRBJ1-4; clone_size: few; v_call: TRBV7-9; d_call: .; cdr3_aa: CASSFGNGGEKLFF; cdr3_nt: TGTGCCAGCAGCTTCGGGAACGGGGGGGAAAAACTGTTTTTT
j_call: TRBJ1-2; clone_size: medium-sized; v_call: TRBV19; d_call: TRBD1; cdr3_aa: CATSDRGLSNYGYTF; cdr3_nt: TGTGCCACCTCGGACAGGGGGCTTTCTAACTATGGCTACACCTTC
j_call: TRBJ1-2; clone_size: .; v_call: TRBV9; d_call: .; cdr3_aa: CASSVGLGAPYGYTF; cdr3_nt: TGTGCCAGCAGCGTAGGTCTGGGGGCCCCCTATGGCTACACCTTC
j_call: TRBJ2-3; clone_size: few; v_call: TRBV5-1; d_call: .; cdr3_aa: CASSLDDSTDTQYF; cdr3_nt: TGCGCCAGCAGCTTGGACGACAGCACAGATACGCAGTATTTT
j_call: TRBJ1-2; clone_size: medium-sized; v_call: TRBV6-5; d_call: .; cdr3_aa: CASSYMGRSGYTF; cdr3_nt: TGTGCCAGCAGTTACATGGGGCGGAGTGGCTACACCTTC
j_call: TRBJ2-5; clone_size: .; v_call: TRBV29-1; d_call: .; cdr3_aa: CSGNRLGGFETQYF; cdr3_nt: TGCAGCGGCAACAGATTAGGGGGGTTCGAGACCCAGTACTTC
j_call: TRBJ1-4; clone_size: .; v_call: TRBV4-2; d_call: TRBD1; cdr3_aa: CASSRDRGNEKLFF; cdr3_nt: TGTGCCAGCAGTCGGGACAGGGGAAATGAAAAACTGTTTTTT
j_call: TRBJ1-3; clone_size: few; v_call: TRBV6-1; d_call: .; cdr3_aa: CASSRKGLVGNTIYF; cdr3_nt: TGTGCCAGCAGCCGAAAGGGGTTAGTTGGAAACACCATATATTTT
j_call: TRBJ2-7; clone_size: .; v_call: TRBV6-2/TRBV6-3; d_call: TRBD2; cdr3_aa: CASSAPTSGGAYEQYF; cdr3_nt: TGTGCCAGCAGTGCCCCGACCAGCGGGGGGGCTTACGAGCAGTACTTC
j_call: TRBJ2-2; clone_size: few; v_call: TRBV20-1; d_call: TRBD2; cdr3_aa: CSARAERGYTGELFF; cdr3_nt: TGCAGTGCTAGAGCTGAGCGGGGGTACACCGGGGAGCTGTTTTTT
j_call: TRBJ1-4; clone_size: few; v_call: TRBV10-3; d_call: TRBD1; cdr3_aa: CATSGGGEKLFF; cdr3_nt: TGTGCCACTTCAGGGGGAGGAGAAAAACTGTTTTTT
j_call: TRBJ1-5; clone_size: .; v_call: TRBV7-2; d_call: .; cdr3_aa: CASSLVDGSNQSQHF; cdr3_nt: TGTGCCAGCAGCTTAGTAGACGGTAGCAATCAGTCCCAGCATTTT
j_call: TRBJ2-7; clone_size: .; v_call: TRBV28; d_call: .; cdr3_aa: CASSFGGATYEQYF; cdr3_nt: TGTGCCAGCTCCTTTGGAGGGGCCACCTACGAGCAGTACTTC